This T cell receptor beta chain comes out of a study of T cell responses to AZD1222 COVID-19 vaccine. Study observations and caveats: Every sample of the repertoires postdated the peak T cell response. Seropositivity was recorded at baseline in only 6 or 7 AZD1222 recipients. Spike-specific TCR breadth rose after two AZD1222 doses, and depth rose as well.

The CDR3 is 15 amino acids. The trim removed 4 bases at V and 5 bases at J, leaving 6 bases unmatched. CDR1 SGHRS and CDR2 YFSETQ come from the germline V gene. Profiled with immunoSEQ multiplex PCR; TCRdb holds only in-frame clones, not every one. The table has around 100,000 clones, about 86% seen once. Regarding this clone: Its antigen remains unidentified.

The starting material was peripheral blood, obtained on day 0 of AZD1222 vaccination. The chain uses TRBV5-1 and TRBJ2-3; the match to TRBD2 covers 11 bases. This sequence originates from an adult in good health. The CDR3 sequence is CASSKGTSGGDTQYF. DNA of the CDR3: TGCGCCAGCAGCAAGGGGACTAGCGGTGGAGATACGCAGTATTTT.